The 20 T cell receptor beta chains presented below share a single source sample, sequenced in a study of post-analysis software for immune sequencing data. Built from TCR beta cDNA, the libraries had unique molecular identifiers in them. One entry per CDR3 protein results from TCRdb running MiXCR on the PCR reads. This table has about 760,000 distinct CDR3 sequences, 30% appearing once. Whole-study results and caveats: Four to six TRBV segments were significantly more frequent in patients than in controls. TRBV5-6, TRBV5-1 and TRBV20-1 were among these segments.

For these TCRs, the target antigens are not known. The sample consisted of blood. These receptors were collected from a girl between 5 and 17 years old with multiple sclerosis.

The chain uses TRBV20-1 and TRBJ1-5; TRBD1 agrees at 11 bases. CDR3 length: 16 amino acids. Trimming removed 1 base from V and 6 bases from J; junction bases left unmatched: 8. CDR1 is DFQATT and CDR2 is SNEGSKA in the germline V gene (reference sequence). The CDR3 is CSARVAGTGGSQPQHF. DNA for the CDR3: TGCAGTGCTAGAGTCGCCGGGACAGGGGGTAGTCAGCCCCAGCATTTT.

This clonotype has a handful of counts. This chain connects TRBV7-9 to TRBJ2-1; the D gene is possibly TRBD1 (6 bases). CDR3 size: 16 residues. Trimming shortened V by 1 base and J by 1 base, and 11 bases separated the two germline ends. In germline, CDR1 is SEHNR, CDR2 FQNEAQ (reference sequence). The CDR3 nucleotides read TGTGCCAGCAGCTTAGTAGACAGGCCGTCCTACAATGAGCAGTTCTTC. Its protein is CASSLVDRPSYNEQFF.

The chain uses TRBV7-6 and TRBJ1-1, with no clear D. Germline loops: CDR1 SGHVS, CDR2 FNYEAQ. The CDR3 contains 13 residues. V was clipped by 1 base and J by 5 bases, with 8 bases between them. CDR3 region: CASSLDAGTEAFF. As DNA, the CDR3 is TGTGCCAGCAGCTTAGACGCAGGAACTGAAGCTTTCTTT.

The rearrangement uses TRBV15 and TRBJ1-2; the match to TRBD1 covers 10 bases. CDR1 is LNHNV and CDR2 is YYDKDF in the germline V gene (reference sequence). The CDR3 loop spans 15 amino acids. The ends lost 3 bases at V and 5 bases at J; junction bases unmatched: 6. Here the CDR3 DNA reads TGTGCCACCAGCAGGCCGGGACAGGGGCTGTATGGCTACACCTTC. Its translation is CATSRPGQGLYGYTF.

This clonotype occurred many times. The chain combines TRBV20-1 with TRBJ2-7; 10 positions match TRBD2. Germline loops: CDR1 DFQATT, CDR2 SNEGSKA (reference sequence). The junction had 13 bases not matched to a gene; V was cut back by 0 bases and J by 2 bases. CDR3 size: 18 residues. CDR3 coding DNA: TGCAGTGCTAGAGATCCGGCTAGCGGGAGACCAAAAACCTACGAGCAGTACTTC. This translates into CSARDPASGRPKTYEQYF.

The chain has TRBV6-5 and TRBJ2-7, with 7 nucleotides matching TRBD1. V lost 5 bases, J lost 1 base, and 5 bases stayed unmatched. The CDR3 sequence is 14 residues long. Germline CDR1 is MNHEY and CDR2 is SVGAGI. CDR3 in amino acids: CASSRDSPSYEQYF. Written as DNA, the CDR3 is TGTGCCAGCAGTCGGGACAGTCCTTCCTACGAGCAGTACTTC.

In its sample, this clonotype was seen a few times. This chain joins TRBV7-8 and TRBJ2-3, with 13 bases lining up with TRBD2. J gave up 6 bases and V 2 bases, and 14 bases lay outside the gene matches. Germline assignment: CDR1 SGHVS and CDR2 FQNEAQ. The CDR3 runs to 19 residues. The CDR3 region is CASSLSGTSGVHPGDTQYF. For the CDR3, the DNA is TGTGCCAGCAGCTTATCTGGGACTAGCGGGGTGCATCCCGGGGATACGCAGTATTTT.

The rearrangement links TRBV24-1 to TRBJ2-1; D perhaps matches TRBD2 (5 bases). Per the germline V gene, CDR1 is KGHDR and CDR2 is SFDVKD. V lost 6 bases to trimming and J lost 2 bases, with 16 bases between them. The CDR3 contains 16 residues. CDR3 sequence reads: CATSLGGQATYNEQFF. In nucleotides, the CDR3 is TGTGCCACCAGTTTGGGCGGGCAGGCCACCTACAATGAGCAGTTCTTC.

The chain carries TRBV7-2 and TRBJ2-7, with 7 positions matching TRBD1. This CDR3 spans 13 amino acids. Trimming took 4 bases from V and 7 from J; bases not matched to a gene: 7. Germline lookup yields CDR1 SGHTA and CDR2 FQGNSA. The CDR3 DNA reads TGTGCCAGCAGCTCGAACAGGGGTAATGAGCAGTACTTC. This encodes CASSSNRGNEQYF. The full variable domain, rest sourced from reference TRBV7-2 and TRBJ2-7, is GAGVSQSPSNKVTEKGKDVELRCDPISGHTALYWYRQSLGQGLEFLIYFQGNSAPDKSGLPSDRFSAERTGGSVSTLTIQRTQQEDSAVYLCASSSNRGNEQYFGPGTRLTVT.

The chain recombines TRBV10-3 with TRBJ2-3, with 10 bases lining up with TRBD1. Per germline, CDR1 ENHRY and CDR2 SYGVKD. Trimming cost V 6 bases and J 3 bases; bases outside gene matches: 3. The CDR3 sequence is 14 residues long. The CDR3 coding sequence is TGTGCCATCAGGACAGGGGGCGAAACAGATACGCAGTATTTT. This translates into CAIRTGGETDTQYF.

Turning to this clonotype: A read error may be the cause here, since a much bigger clone is one base away. The J gene is TRBJ1-2, the V gene TRBV20-1; 8 bases match TRBD1. Germline CDR1 DFQATT, CDR2 SNEGSKA (reference sequence). The CDR3 consists of 15 residues. In DNA, the CDR3 is TGCAGTGATAGAGAAGACAACAGGGGGGCCTATGGCTACACCTTC. This translates into CSDREDNRGAYGYTF.

The rearrangement joins TRBV29-1 to TRBJ1-4; D ambiguous. Between the trimmed V and J ends, which lost 4 bases and 0 bases, there was a span of 6 bases. The CDR3 spans 13 residues. Germline values: CDR1 SQVTM, CDR2 ANQGSEA. This CDR3 is CSVGSATNEKLFF. CDR3 sequence (DNA): TGCAGCGTTGGTTCCGCAACTAATGAAAAACTGTTTTTT.

This clonotype was detected many times. This chain uses TRBV7-2 with TRBJ2-7, with TRBD1 matching 7 bases. Germline V gives CDR1 SGHTA, CDR2 FQGNSA. V gave up 7 bases and J gave up 1 base; unmatched junction bases: 7. The CDR3 length is 14 residues. The CDR3: CASKRQGPSYEQYF. Written as DNA, the CDR3 is TGTGCCAGCAAACGACAGGGCCCATCCTACGAGCAGTACTTC.

This clonotype has just a few counts. Compared with germline, one end of the junction differs, possibly owing to a read error. CDR3 protein: CASSLNWGEETQDF. DNA for the CDR3: TGTGCCAGCAGCCTGAATTGGGGAGAAGAGACCCAGGACTTC. This chain links TRBV7-2 with TRBJ2-5; TRBD2 is a possible D gene (5 bases). CDR3 length equals 14 residues. CDR1 is SGHTA and CDR2 is FQGNSA in the germline V gene.

This clonotype was recorded a few times. The V call is TRBV7-9, the J call TRBJ1-4; D is ambiguous. The CDR3 loop spans 15 amino acids. Germline-derived CDR1 and CDR2 are SEHNR and FQNEAQ (reference sequence). The germline V and J ends were trimmed by 5 bases and 7 bases, with 17 bases remaining between them. Here the CDR3 reads CASSPGMAATEKLFF. The CDR3 DNA is TGTGCCAGCAGCCCTGGAATGGCCGCCACTGAAAAACTGTTTTTT.

This clonotype was detected a few times. V usage is TRBV4-2 and J usage is TRBJ1-2; D remains ambiguous. V lost 1 base and J 2 bases, leaving 11 bases between the germline ends. The CDR3 loop spans 15 amino acids. The germline CDR1 and CDR2 sequences are LGHNA and YNFKEQ. CDR3 bases: TGTGCCAGCAGCCAAGCGGAAAGGCAGAACTATGGCTACACCTTC. This encodes CASSQAERQNYGYTF.

The table lists this clonotype with a few counts. The V gene is TRBV4-3, the J gene TRBJ2-7; 7 bases are shared with TRBD1. The length of the CDR3 is 14 residues. Germline V gives CDR1 LGHNA, CDR2 YSLEER. V shed 4 bases, J shed 5 bases, and the junction held 8 bases outside the gene matches. CDR3 sequence reads: CASSPWTGTNEQYF. CDR3 bases: TGCGCCAGCAGCCCATGGACAGGTACCAACGAGCAGTACTTC.

This clonotype was observed a few times. The chain carries TRBV2 and TRBJ2-7, with a possible D match to TRBD1 (5 bases). The end of the DNA aligns better with TRBJ2-5, so the J call may be wrong. Germline V CDR1 and CDR2: SNHLY, FYNNEI. This CDR3 region has 15 residues. The CDR3, as DNA: TGTGCCAGCAGCCTCCAGGGTACTGTGGAGGAGACCCAGTACTTC. Amino acids: CASSLQGTVEETQYF.

This rearrangement joins TRBV20-1 to TRBJ2-4; 7 nucleotides line up with TRBD1. CDR3 length: 19 residues. Trimming at V came to 2 bases and at J to 0 bases, leaving 16 bases not matched to a gene. From germline, CDR1 is DFQATT and CDR2 SNEGSKA (reference sequence). CDR3 region: CSARTKQDRTRLAKNIQYF. The CDR3 coding sequence is TGCAGTGCTAGAACCAAGCAGGACAGGACCCGATTAGCCAAAAACATTCAGTACTTC.

Points on this clonotype: A clone one base away is much larger, so this may be a read error. The chain joins TRBV7-2 to TRBJ1-2; a weak D match, TRBD1 (6 bases). Germline V gene data show CDR1 as SGHTA and CDR2 as FQGNSA. V dropped 4 bases and J dropped 7 bases, with 16 bases sitting between them. CDR3 length: 14 residues. The CDR3, as DNA: TGTGCCAGCAGCTCATCCACAGGGTGCACTGGCTACACCTTC. It translates to CASSSSTGCTGYTF.